These T cell receptor beta chains were read from a single sample in a study of PD-L1 blockade in urothelial cancer. Produced via immunoSEQ multiplex PCR; TCRdb's table is partial and in-frame only. The sample has some 43,000 clones, 75% to 85% seen once. The input for sequencing was PBMCs, taken around atezolizumab (anti-PD-L1) treatment. The receptors derive from a man aged 55 to 70 with urothelial cancer. Each CDR3 is given with its conserved first and last residue. Fields, in order: CDR3 DNA, CDR3 protein, D gene, clone size, J gene, V gene. A D gene is named only where the DNA matches it firmly. Not all rows give a size; the values are once, few, many and, for expanded clones, a class.

TGTGCCATCAGTGCAGGGCTGAGCGGGAGGGGGGCAGATACGCAGTATTTT	CAISAGLSGRGADTQYF	TRBD2	-	TRBJ2-3	TRBV10-3
TGTGCCAGCAGCCACGGACAGTCTGTCACAGATACGCAGTATTTT	CASSHGQSVTDTQYF	-	-	TRBJ2-3	TRBV2
TGTGCCAGCAGGAAAGGGGGAGGCAATCAGCCCCAGCATTTT	CASRKGGGNQPQHF	-	-	TRBJ1-5	TRBV28
TGCGCCAGCAGCTTGGTCGGGGGGGCCTACAATGAGCAGTTCTTC	CASSLVGGAYNEQFF	TRBD2	-	TRBJ2-1	TRBV5-1
TGTGCCAGCAGCAGACCTAGCGGGGCGTACAATGAGCAGTTCTTC	CASSRPSGAYNEQFF	TRBD2	-	TRBJ2-1	TRBV6-5
TGTGCCAGCAGCCCCCGGGGAGGCAGCAATCAGCCCCAGCATTTT	CASSPRGGSNQPQHF	-	-	TRBJ1-5	TRBV7-8
TGTGCCAGCAGCCCGCAGGCTAATGAGCAGTTCTTC	CASSPQANEQFF	-	few	TRBJ2-1	TRBV11-2
TGCGCCAGCAGCTTGTGGACAGCTGAAAAACTGTTTTTT	CASSLWTAEKLFF	-	-	TRBJ1-4	TRBV5-1
TGTGCCAGCAGCTTAAGGAGAACCTCATCCTACGAGCAGTACTTC	CASSLRRTSSYEQYF	-	-	TRBJ2-7	TRBV11-1
TGCGCCAGCAGCTTGGCTAGCGGGGGCACAGATACGCAGTATTTT	CASSLASGGTDTQYF	TRBD2	-	TRBJ2-3	TRBV5-1
TGTGCCAGCAGTTTCCAAGACACGACAGGGATATACTACGAGCAGTACTTC	CASSFQDTTGIYYEQYF	TRBD1	-	TRBJ2-7	TRBV28
TGTGCCAGCAGGGGAGGAGAGAGGGGACCAAATTCACCCCTCCACTTT	CASRGGERGPNSPLHF	-	-	TRBJ1-6	TRBV2
TGTGCCAGCAGCCGCCAGACAGGGGATTCACCCCTCCACTTT	CASSRQTGDSPLHF	TRBD1	-	TRBJ1-6	TRBV7-8
TGTGCCAGCAGCTTAGTCGGGGGGGCTGTAGATACGCAGTATTTT	CASSLVGGAVDTQYF	TRBD2	-	TRBJ2-3	TRBV7-6
TGTGCCAGCAGTGTGGGGACAGGGAGGAGCAACATTCAGTACTTC	CASSVGTGRSNIQYF	TRBD1	-	TRBJ2-4	TRBV2
TGTGCCAGCTCACCAGGGAGGGGAAACACCATATATTTT	CASSPGRGNTIYF	-	-	TRBJ1-3	TRBV18
TGTGCCAGCAGTTTATCCAGGGCTGGCTATGGCTACACCTTC	CASSLSRAGYGYTF	-	-	TRBJ1-2	TRBV28